This is a list of T cell receptor beta chains from one sample in a study of shared clonotypes between healthy human individuals. This table comes from immunoSEQ multiplex PCR, and its TCRdb copy is limited to in-frame clones, with some not included. The sample contains about 1,900,000 clones, 85% to 95% of which appear only once. The sequenced material came from naive CD8+ T cells sorted from blood. These receptors came from a man aged 18 to 29 in good health. CDR3s include the opening cysteine and the closing phenylalanine or tryptophan. The D gene is left open where the match is weak. A row's size may be missing; if present it is once, few, many or a size class.

TGTGCCTGGAGTGCTCCGGGACAAAGAGTCTACGAGCAGTACTTC	CAWSAPGQRVYEQYF	TRBJ2-7	NA	NA	TRBV30
TGTGCCAGCAGTAGTCTGGTGTCTAGCGGCACCTACGAGCAGTACTTC	CASSSLVSSGTYEQYF	TRBJ2-7	TRBD2	NA	TRBV27
TGTGCCAGCAGCCCCTTTAGTGGGAGCTCCTACGAGCAGTACTTC	CASSPFSGSSYEQYF	TRBJ2-7	NA	NA	TRBV9
TGTGCCAGCACTATGGGACAGGGGGAGAAAGAAAAACTGTTTTTT	CASTMGQGEKEKLFF	TRBJ1-4	TRBD1	NA	TRBV6-1
TGTGCCAGCAGCGTGACTAGCGGGAGGGCTCAAGAGACCCAGTACTTC	CASSVTSGRAQETQYF	TRBJ2-5	TRBD2	NA	TRBV2
TGTGCCAGCAGCAGGTTGGGGGTGAGCACTGAAGCTTTCTTT	CASSRLGVSTEAFF	TRBJ1-1	NA	NA	TRBV27
TGCGCCAGCAGCCAAGCTGCAGGGTATGCGAAAGAGACCCAGTACTTC	CASSQAAGYAKETQYF	TRBJ2-5	NA	NA	TRBV4-1
TGTGCCAGCAGACCAGGACAGGGGGCAATTAGCTGGAACTATGGCTACACCTTC	CASRPGQGAISWNYGYTF	TRBJ1-2	TRBD1	NA	TRBV28
TGCGCCAGCAGCCAATCAGGAGGACTTGATGAGCAGTTCTTC	CASSQSGGLDEQFF	TRBJ2-1	NA	NA	TRBV4-1
TGTGCCAGCAGTGAAACTAGCGGGAGGCCCTCAAAGTTCTTC	CASSETSGRPSKFF	TRBJ2-1	TRBD2	NA	TRBV2
TGCGCCAGCAGCCAAGAACCAGGGTCCAATGCCTACGAGCAGTACTTC	CASSQEPGSNAYEQYF	TRBJ2-7	NA	NA	TRBV4-1
TGTGCCAGCAGTGGCACAGCCGAACACACTGAAGCTTTCTTT	CASSGTAEHTEAFF	TRBJ1-1	NA	few	TRBV6-6
TGTGCCAGCAGCTTAGCGAGGGGGGGACTAGCCAAAAACATTCAGTACTTC	CASSLARGGLAKNIQYF	TRBJ2-4	NA	NA	TRBV7-6
TGTGCCAGCAGCGTAGGAATCGACACCGGGGAGCTGTTTTTT	CASSVGIDTGELFF	TRBJ2-2	NA	NA	TRBV9
TGCGCCAGCAGCTTTCAACTCACCGGGACAGGGAAAAGGAGTTTTAATGAAAAACTGTTTTTT	CASSFQLTGTGKRSFNEKLFF	TRBJ1-4	TRBD1	NA	TRBV5-1
TGTGCCAGCAACCAGCGGGAGGGCTCCTACAATGAGCAGTTCTTC	CASNQREGSYNEQFF	TRBJ2-1	TRBD2	NA	TRBV5-6
TGTGCCACCAGGGGCCAAAGCTCTGGAAACACCATATATTTT	CATRGQSSGNTIYF	TRBJ1-3	NA	NA	TRBV11-2
TGTGCCAGCAGCCCAATAGAGGGGGGATTAGTTGGAGAGACCCAGTACTTC	CASSPIEGGLVGETQYF	TRBJ2-5	NA	NA	TRBV11-2
TGTGCCAGTACCGGACAAGCGAACACCGGGGAGCTGTTTTTT	CASTGQANTGELFF	TRBJ2-2	NA	NA	TRBV19
TGTGCCAGCAGACCTCAGGGGCCCTATAATTCACCCCTCCACTTT	CASRPQGPYNSPLHF	TRBJ1-6	NA	NA	TRBV6-6
TGTGCCAGCAGCCCCAGAATAGCGGGAGCAAGGGAGACCCAGTACTTC	CASSPRIAGARETQYF	TRBJ2-5	TRBD2	NA	TRBV13
TGTGCCAGCAGTTATTCTACAGGGGAGTGGAACTATGGCTACACCTTC	CASSYSTGEWNYGYTF	TRBJ1-2	TRBD1	NA	TRBV27
TGTGCCAGCAGTCTGGACGGTAGCAATCAGCCCCAGCATTTT	CASSLDGSNQPQHF	TRBJ1-5	NA	once	TRBV27
TGTGCCAGCAGCGTAGAAGGGCGGATCTCCTACAATGAGCAGTTCTTC	CASSVEGRISYNEQFF	TRBJ2-1	NA	NA	TRBV9
TGTGCCAGCAGTTACTCGGCGAACAATGAGCAGTTCTTC	CASSYSANNEQFF	TRBJ2-1	NA	NA	TRBV6-5
TGTGCCAGCAGCCCACGGACTAGTGTCCACGAGCAGTACTTC	CASSPRTSVHEQYF	TRBJ2-7	TRBD2	NA	TRBV7-9
TGTGCCAGCAGTTGGGCGGAACAAAGGAATGAGCAGTTCTTC	CASSWAEQRNEQFF	TRBJ2-1	NA	NA	TRBV27
TGTGCCAGCAGCGTAGGGGTGGGAGGGTCACCCCTCCACTTT	CASSVGVGGSPLHF	TRBJ1-6	NA	NA	TRBV9
TGCGCCAGCAGCTCACAGGGAAACGAAAAACTGTTTTTT	CASSSQGNEKLFF	TRBJ1-4	NA	NA	TRBV5-1
TGTGCCAGCAGTTCTCCTGGTGGGGCCAACGTCCTGACTTTC	CASSSPGGANVLTF	TRBJ2-6	NA	NA	TRBV27
TGTGCCAGCAGTGAAGGGGTAGGCTACGAGCAGTACTTC	CASSEGVGYEQYF	TRBJ2-7	NA	few	TRBV2
TGCAGCGTTGATCTAGCGGGAGTATATGAGCAGTTCTTC	CSVDLAGVYEQFF	TRBJ2-1	TRBD2	NA	TRBV29-1
TGTGCCAGCAGTGGCCGAAGAGGTAGAACTAATGCAACTAATGAAAAACTGTTTTTT	CASSGRRGRTNATNEKLFF	TRBJ1-4	NA	NA	TRBV6-4
TGTGCCAGCAGGGAGGGACAGGCCCCCTACGAGCAGTACTTC	CASREGQAPYEQYF	TRBJ2-7	TRBD1	once	TRBV7-9
TGTGCCAGCAGCCCCGGGACTAGCGACCAAGAGACCCAGTACTTC	CASSPGTSDQETQYF	TRBJ2-5	TRBD2	NA	TRBV6-5
TGTGCCAGCAGCTTAGTACTAGGGTCGACCTACGAGCAGTACTTC	CASSLVLGSTYEQYF	TRBJ2-7	NA	NA	TRBV7-9
TGTGCCAGCAGCGACGGCCTAGGGTCCGCTCAGCCCCAGCATTTT	CASSDGLGSAQPQHF	TRBJ1-5	NA	NA	TRBV5-4
TGTGCCAGCAGTGTCGCGGGAGAGACCCAGTACTTC	CASSVAGETQYF	TRBJ2-5	NA	NA	TRBV6-5
TGTGCCAGCAGTTACTCGACCGCTAGGGGTTACTACGAGCAGTACTTC	CASSYSTARGYYEQYF	TRBJ2-7	NA	NA	TRBV6-5